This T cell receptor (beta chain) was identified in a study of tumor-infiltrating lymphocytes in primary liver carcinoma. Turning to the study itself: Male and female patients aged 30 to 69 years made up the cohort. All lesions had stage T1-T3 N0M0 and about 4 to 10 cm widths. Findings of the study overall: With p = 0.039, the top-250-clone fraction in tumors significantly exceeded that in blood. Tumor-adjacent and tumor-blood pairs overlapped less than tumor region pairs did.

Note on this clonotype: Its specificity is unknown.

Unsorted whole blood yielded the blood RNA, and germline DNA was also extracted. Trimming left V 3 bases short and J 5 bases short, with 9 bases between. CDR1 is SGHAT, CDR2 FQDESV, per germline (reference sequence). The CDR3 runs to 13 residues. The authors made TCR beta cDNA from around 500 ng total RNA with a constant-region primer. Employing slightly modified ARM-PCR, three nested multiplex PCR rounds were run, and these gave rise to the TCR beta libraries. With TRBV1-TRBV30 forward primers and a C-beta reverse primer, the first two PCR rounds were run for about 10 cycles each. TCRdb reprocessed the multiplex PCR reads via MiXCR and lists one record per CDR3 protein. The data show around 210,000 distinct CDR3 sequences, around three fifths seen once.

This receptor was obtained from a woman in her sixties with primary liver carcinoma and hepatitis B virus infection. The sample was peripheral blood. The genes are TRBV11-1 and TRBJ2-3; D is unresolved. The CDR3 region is CASSFGIIDTQYF. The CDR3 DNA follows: TGTGCCAGCAGCTTCGGCATCATAGATACGCAGTATTTT.